Listed here are 24 T cell receptor beta chains from one sample, sequenced in a study of blood T cells in healthy people across ages. PCR was performed a second time for roughly 7 to 11 cycles using a sample-barcoded 5' primer and a J-beta primer mix. MiXCR was run by TCRdb on the 5' RACE reads, yielding one entry per CDR3 protein. The sample records hundreds of thousands of distinct CDR3 sequences, 45% to 50% being singletons. The sample was blood. Source of these receptors: a woman aged 55-70 years in good health.

The V and J genes are TRBV3-1 and TRBJ2-7; D possibly corresponds to TRBD2 (6 bases). CDR3 length: 15 residues. Between the trimmed V and J ends, which lost 1 base and 0 bases, there was a span of 10 bases. From germline, CDR1 is LGHDT and CDR2 YNNKEL (reference sequence). CDR3 amino acids: CASSQVGGPSYEQYF. In DNA, the CDR3 is TGTGCCAGCAGCCAAGTGGGAGGCCCCTCCTACGAGCAGTACTTC.

This clonotype occurred a few times. The chain employs TRBV20-1 and TRBJ1-2, with D uncertain. This CDR3 contains 13 residues. Germline V gene data show CDR1 as DFQATT and CDR2 as SNEGSKA (reference sequence). Trimming stripped 0 bases from V and 4 bases from J, with 9 bases between. The chain's CDR3 is CSARDKQVYGYTF. Written as DNA, the CDR3 is TGCAGTGCTAGAGATAAACAAGTCTATGGCTACACCTTC.

This sequence joins TRBV25-1 and TRBJ1-4; a possible D gene is TRBD1 (6 bases). Trimming shortened V by 3 bases and J by 0 bases, and 8 bases separated the two germline ends. The CDR3 extends over 15 amino acids. From germline, CDR1 is MGHDK and CDR2 SYGVNS. The CDR3, as DNA: TGTGCCAGCAGTGACAGGGGATCAACTAATGAAAAACTGTTTTTT. Protein: CASSDRGSTNEKLFF.

V gene TRBV5-1 combines with J gene TRBJ1-5; no clear D. This CDR3 comprises 15 residues. Germline loops: CDR1 SGHRS, CDR2 YFSETQ. V was trimmed by 3 bases and J by 7 bases, leaving 17 bases between them. CDR3 loop: CASSSSPGGQQPQHF. For the CDR3, the DNA is TGCGCCAGCAGCTCATCCCCAGGTGGGCAGCAGCCCCAGCATTTT.

The chain recombines TRBV3-1 with TRBJ2-5; possibly TRBD1 or TRBD2 for D (5 bases each). Germline values: CDR1 LGHDT, CDR2 YNNKEL (reference sequence). The V gene lost 4 bases and the J gene lost 4 bases, with 13 bases spanning the gap. The CDR3 sequence is 14 residues long. The CDR3 bases are TGTGCCAGCAGCCCCGGGACCTTGGGAGAGACCCAGTACTTC. Its translation: CASSPGTLGETQYF.

This chain connects TRBV10-3 to TRBJ2-5, with D unclear. The DNA matches TRBJ2-7 better at its end, which makes the J call doubtful. The CDR3 has 15 residues. Germline V gene data show CDR1 as ENHRY and CDR2 as SYGVKD. The CDR3 DNA reads as TGTGCCATCAGTGAGTCGACCAGGACCCCCTACGAGCAGTACTTC. Protein product: CAISESTRTPYEQYF.

This clonotype has only a few counts. This sequence joins TRBV28 and TRBJ2-4; unclear D gene. The germline CDR1 and CDR2 sequences are MDHEN and SYDVKM. There are 16 residues in the CDR3. Trimming left V 6 bases short and J 0 bases short, with 15 bases between. DNA of the CDR3: TGTGCCAGCAGCCCTACCGGAGTCCTAGCCAAAAACATTCAGTACTTC. Translation: CASSPTGVLAKNIQYF. Based on the CDR3 plus reference TRBV28 and TRBJ2-4, the full variable domain is DVKVTQSSRYLVKRTGEKVFLECVQDMDHENMFWYRQDPGLGLRLIYFSYDVKMKEKGDIPEGYSVSREKKERFSLILESASTNQTSMYLCASSPTGVLAKNIQYFGAGTRLSVL.

The rearrangement joins TRBV11-3 to TRBJ2-1, with D maybe TRBD2 (5 bases). The germline gives CDR1 SGHNT, CDR2 YENEEA. The CDR3 runs 13 residues. Trimming pared 1 base from V and 10 bases from J, leaving 11 bases between. In DNA, the CDR3 is TGTGCCAGCAGCTTAGTGTTGGGGAGCGAGCAGTTCTTC. Translation: CASSLVLGSEQFF. The entire variable domain, with the rest obtained from reference TRBV11-3 and TRBJ2-1, is as follows: EAGVVQSPRYKIIEKKQPVAFWCNPISGHNTLYWYLQNLGQGPELLIRYENEEAVDDSQLPKDRFSAERLKGVDSTLKIQPAELGDSAVYLCASSLVLGSEQFFGPGTRLTVL.

This clonotype was seen a single time. The chain recombines TRBV3-1 with TRBJ2-1; 12 nucleotides agree with TRBD2. Germline trimming cut 2 bases from V and 11 bases from J; bases unmatched to any gene: 4. This CDR3 spans 14 amino acids. Germline V CDR1 and CDR2: LGHDT, YNNKEL (reference sequence). Here the CDR3 reads CASSQLAGGLKQFF. The DNA for the CDR3 is TGTGCCAGCAGCCAACTAGCGGGAGGGCTGAAGCAGTTCTTC.

This clonotype has only a few counts. The genes are TRBV5-1 and TRBJ1-5; D is possibly TRBD1 (5 bases). Germline lookup yields CDR1 SGHRS and CDR2 YFSETQ. CDR3 length: 13 amino acids. The V gene lost 2 bases and the J gene lost 5 bases, with 8 bases spanning the gap. The CDR3 DNA reads as TGCGCCAGCAGCTTATTAGGGGATCAGCCCCAGCATTTT. This sequence encodes CASSLLGDQPQHF.

The V gene is TRBV3-1, the J gene TRBJ2-1; 7 bases agree with TRBD2. With 1 base clipped from V and 9 bases from J, the junction kept 12 bases outside the gene matches. Germline V gene data show CDR1 as LGHDT and CDR2 as YNNKEL (reference sequence). The CDR3 sequence is 16 residues long. The CDR3 here is CASSQAIAREYGEQFF. In DNA, the CDR3 is TGTGCCAGCAGCCAAGCAATAGCGCGGGAGTATGGTGAGCAGTTCTTC.

The V call is TRBV21-1, the J call TRBJ2-7; TRBD1 is the table's D call, not checked against the DNA. TRBV21-1 is given as a pseudogene. This CDR3 spans 17 amino acids. This chain's CDR3 is CASSTSKDRGVSYEQYF. The CDR3 nucleotides read TGTGCCAGCAGCACGAGCAAGGACAGGGGGGTCTCCTACGAGCAGTACTTC.

The chain couples TRBV7-3 to TRBJ2-3, with TRBD2 matching over 7 bases. The CDR3 length is 14 residues. CDR1 and CDR2 from the germline V gene are SGHTA and FQGTGA. Trimming removed 6 bases from V and 0 bases from J; junction bases left unmatched: 3. The CDR3 loop reads CASRSGISTDTQYF. CDR3 sequence (DNA): TGTGCCAGCAGGAGCGGGATTAGCACAGATACGCAGTATTTT.

This clonotype was observed at least ten times. J is TRBJ2-7 and V is TRBV5-1; TRBD2 aligns across 8 bases. Trimming at V came to 0 bases and at J to 2 bases, leaving 7 bases not matched to a gene. From germline, CDR1 is SGHRS and CDR2 YFSETQ. CDR3 length equals 16 residues. CDR3 in DNA: TGCGCCAGCAGCTTGGATTTGGCGGGAGGCCCCTACGAGCAGTACTTC. Protein product: CASSLDLAGGPYEQYF.

The rearrangement links TRBV6-2 or TRBV6-3 to TRBJ2-7, with 7 bases identical to TRBD1. CDR3 length: 16 amino acids. Germline trimming cut 0 bases from V and 2 bases from J; bases unmatched to any gene: 7. CDR1 is MNHEY, CDR2 SVGEGT, per germline. Written as DNA, the CDR3 is TGTGCCAGCAGTTACTCATTCAGGGGGACCCCCTACGAGCAGTACTTC. Protein product: CASSYSFRGTPYEQYF.

Turning to this clonotype: One junction end disagrees with the germline gene, perhaps due to a read error. The chain recombines TRBV7-2 with TRBJ2-7; D is perhaps TRBD1 (6 bases). Germline assignment: CDR1 SGHTA and CDR2 FQGNSA. The CDR3 totals 12 residues. CDR3 nucleotide sequence: TGTGCCAGCAGCCGAGGGACATACGGGCAGTACTTC. Its translation is CASSRGTYGQYF.

At least ten counts were recorded for this clonotype. This CDR3 is CASSLKGENPYNEQFF. In DNA form, the CDR3 reads TGTGCCAGCAGCTTGAAGGGGGAGAACCCCTACAATGAGCAGTTCTTC. J is TRBJ2-1 and V is TRBV13, with a tentative D call TRBD1 (6 bases). Germline V CDR1 and CDR2: PRHDT, FYEKMQ (reference sequence). Deletions cut 3 bases from V and 2 bases from J, with 14 bases between. There are 16 residues in the CDR3.

This chain connects TRBV27 to TRBJ2-7; 7 nucleotides agree with TRBD2. The CDR3 length is 13 residues. With V trimmed by 7 bases and J by 6 bases, 9 bases remained unmatched. Germline V gene lookup returns CDR1 MNHEY and CDR2 SMNVEV (reference sequence). The DNA of the CDR3 is TGTGCCAGCACCCGCGGGGAGGGTGGCGAGCAGTACTTC. Translating gives CASTRGEGGEQYF.

The sample holds many counts of this clonotype. The chain couples TRBV7-9 to TRBJ2-7, with D perhaps given as TRBD1 or TRBD2 (5 bases each). The V gene lost 5 bases and the J gene lost 1 base, with 18 bases spanning the gap. The CDR3 consists of 16 residues. Germline V gives CDR1 SEHNR, CDR2 FQNEAQ (reference sequence). CDR3 loop: CASSHPDGGLSYEQYF. The CDR3 DNA is TGTGCCAGCAGCCACCCGGATGGGGGATTATCCTACGAGCAGTACTTC.

A word on this clonotype: This sequence may be a read error, since a much larger clone differs from it by one base. The chain has TRBV5-6 and TRBJ1-2, with TRBD1 as a possible D gene (5 bases). Germline-derived CDR1 and CDR2 are SGHDT and YYEEEE. The germline V and J ends were trimmed by 4 bases and 4 bases, with 11 bases remaining between them. The CDR3 sequence is 13 residues long. The DNA of the CDR3 is TGTGCCAGCAGCAAGGGACCGAGCTATGGCTACACCTTC. Its translation is CASSKGPSYGYTF.

The chain carries TRBV20-1 and TRBJ2-7, with 7 bases lining up with TRBD1. The CDR3 is made up of 15 amino acids. Per the germline V gene, CDR1 is DFQATT and CDR2 is SNEGSKA (reference sequence). J gave up 0 bases and V 3 bases, and 8 bases lay outside the gene matches. DNA of the CDR3: TGCAGTGCTAGGGTGTCCGGGACAGCCTCCTACGAGCAGTACTTC. This translates into CSARVSGTASYEQYF.

The chain links TRBV5-5 to TRBJ2-5; weak D call: TRBD2 (6 bases). The CDR3 is 14 residues long. Per germline, CDR1 SGHKS and CDR2 YYEKEE (reference sequence). V dropped 2 bases and J dropped 2 bases, with 10 bases sitting between them. The CDR3 DNA reads TGTGCCAGCAGCTTAGGTAGCGGTCAAGAGACCCAGTACTTC. Translating it yields CASSLGSGQETQYF. Looking up the rest from reference TRBV5-5 and TRBJ2-5 gives the full variable domain: DAGVTQSPTHLIKTRGQQVTLRCSPISGHKSVSWYQQVLGQGPQFIFQYYEKEERGRGNFPDRFSARQFPNYSSELNVNALLLGDSALYLCASSLGSGQETQYFGPGTRLLVL.

This sequence joins TRBV5-1 and TRBJ2-5, with TRBD2 as a possible D gene (6 bases). Germline values: CDR1 SGHRS, CDR2 YFSETQ. The CDR3 loop spans 13 amino acids. Trimming stripped 3 bases from V and 5 bases from J, with 11 bases between. CDR3 DNA: TGCGCCAGCAGCTCCCCGGGACTGGAGACCCAGTACTTC. Its protein is CASSSPGLETQYF. The variable domain in full, completed from reference TRBV5-1 and TRBJ2-5, reads KAGVTQTPRYLIKTRGQQVTLSCSPISGHRSVSWYQQTPGQGLQFLFEYFSETQRNKGNFPGRFSGRQFSNSRSEMNVSTLELGDSALYLCASSSPGLETQYFGPGTRLLVL.

The chain carries TRBV29-1 and TRBJ2-5; TRBD2 matches at 8 bases. The CDR3 length is 14 residues. CDR1 is SQVTM and CDR2 is ANQGSEA in the germline V gene. With 6 bases clipped from V and 11 bases from J, the junction kept 17 bases outside the gene matches. As DNA, the CDR3 is TGCAGCGTCCCGGGACTAGTTTATATCAATGAGCAGTACTTC. Amino acid sequence: CSVPGLVYINEQYF.